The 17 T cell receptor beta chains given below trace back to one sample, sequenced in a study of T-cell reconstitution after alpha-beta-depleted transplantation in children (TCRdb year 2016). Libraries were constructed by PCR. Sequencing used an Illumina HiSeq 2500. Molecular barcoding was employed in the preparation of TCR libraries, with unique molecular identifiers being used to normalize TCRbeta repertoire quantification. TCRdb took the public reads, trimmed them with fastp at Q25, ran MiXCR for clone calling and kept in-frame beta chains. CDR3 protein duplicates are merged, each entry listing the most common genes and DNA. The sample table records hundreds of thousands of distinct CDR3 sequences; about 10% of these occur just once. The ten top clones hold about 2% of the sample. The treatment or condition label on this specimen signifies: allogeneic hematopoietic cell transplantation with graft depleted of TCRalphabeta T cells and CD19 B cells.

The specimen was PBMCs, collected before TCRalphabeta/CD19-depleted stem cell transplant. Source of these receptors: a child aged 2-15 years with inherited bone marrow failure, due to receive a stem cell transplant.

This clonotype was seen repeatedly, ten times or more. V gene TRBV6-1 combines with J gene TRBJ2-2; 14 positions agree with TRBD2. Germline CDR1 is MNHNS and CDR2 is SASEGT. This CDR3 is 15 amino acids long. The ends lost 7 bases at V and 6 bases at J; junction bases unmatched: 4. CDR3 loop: CASKGLAGDPGELFF. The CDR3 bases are TGTGCCAGCAAGGGACTAGCGGGGGATCCCGGGGAGCTGTTTTTT.

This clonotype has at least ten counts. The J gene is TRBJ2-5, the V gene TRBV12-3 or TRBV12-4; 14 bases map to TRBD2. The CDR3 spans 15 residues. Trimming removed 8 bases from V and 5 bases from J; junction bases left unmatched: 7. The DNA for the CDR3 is TGTGCCAGCGGGGGACTAGCGGGAGCTTCCGAGACCCAGTACTTC. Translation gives CASGGLAGASETQYF.

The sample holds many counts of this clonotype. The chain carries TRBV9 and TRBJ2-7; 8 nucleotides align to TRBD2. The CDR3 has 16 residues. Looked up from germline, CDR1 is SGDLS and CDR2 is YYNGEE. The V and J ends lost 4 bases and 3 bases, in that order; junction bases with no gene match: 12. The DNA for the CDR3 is TGTGCCAGCAGCCTACAGGCCAGCGGGAGTATCTACGAGCAGTACTTC. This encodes CASSLQASGSIYEQYF.

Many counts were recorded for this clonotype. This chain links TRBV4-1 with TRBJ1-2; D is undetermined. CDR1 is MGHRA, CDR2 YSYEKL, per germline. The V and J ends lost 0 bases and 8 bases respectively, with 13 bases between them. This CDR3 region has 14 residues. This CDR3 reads CASSQDRPRPGYTF. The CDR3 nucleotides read TGCGCCAGCAGCCAAGATAGACCCCGACCGGGCTACACCTTC.

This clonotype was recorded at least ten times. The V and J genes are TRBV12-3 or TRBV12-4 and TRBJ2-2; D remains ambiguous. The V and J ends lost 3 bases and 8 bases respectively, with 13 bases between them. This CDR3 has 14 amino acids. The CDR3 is CASSFVPLTGELFF. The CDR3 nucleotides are TGTGCCAGCAGTTTCGTACCCCTGACGGGGGAGCTGTTTTTT.

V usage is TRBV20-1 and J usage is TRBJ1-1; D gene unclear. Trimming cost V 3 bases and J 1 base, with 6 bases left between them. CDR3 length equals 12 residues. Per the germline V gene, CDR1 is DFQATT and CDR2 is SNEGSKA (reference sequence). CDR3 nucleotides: TGCAGTGCTAGTCCCAGGAACACTGAAGCTTTCTTT. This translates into CSASPRNTEAFF.

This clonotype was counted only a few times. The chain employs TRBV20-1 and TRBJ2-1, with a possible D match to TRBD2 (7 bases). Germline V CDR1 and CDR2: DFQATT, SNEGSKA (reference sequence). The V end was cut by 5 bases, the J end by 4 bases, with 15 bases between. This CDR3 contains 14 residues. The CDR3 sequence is CSAGGGGGYNEQFF. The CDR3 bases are TGCAGTGCTGGAGGGGGGGGAGGGTACAATGAGCAGTTCTTC.

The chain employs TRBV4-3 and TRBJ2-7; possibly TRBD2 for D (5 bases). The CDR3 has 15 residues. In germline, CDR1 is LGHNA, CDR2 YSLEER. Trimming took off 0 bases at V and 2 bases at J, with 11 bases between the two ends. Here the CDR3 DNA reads TGCGCCAGCAGCCAAGAGGGAGCGGAGGCCTACGAGCAGTACTTC. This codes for CASSQEGAEAYEQYF.

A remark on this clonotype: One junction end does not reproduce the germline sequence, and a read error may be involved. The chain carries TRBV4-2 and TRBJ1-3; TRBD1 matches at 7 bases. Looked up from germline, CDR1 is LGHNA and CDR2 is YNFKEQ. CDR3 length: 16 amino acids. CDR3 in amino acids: CATSQGQVIAGNTIYF. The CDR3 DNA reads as TGTGCCACCAGCCAAGGACAGGTTATAGCTGGAAACACCATATATTTT.

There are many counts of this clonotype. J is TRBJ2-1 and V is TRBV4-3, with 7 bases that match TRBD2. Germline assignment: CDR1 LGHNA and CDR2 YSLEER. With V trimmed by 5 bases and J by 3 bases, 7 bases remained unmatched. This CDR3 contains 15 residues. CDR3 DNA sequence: TGCGCCAGCAGCGCCGGGGACTACTACTACAATGAGCAGTTCTTC. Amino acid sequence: CASSAGDYYYNEQFF.

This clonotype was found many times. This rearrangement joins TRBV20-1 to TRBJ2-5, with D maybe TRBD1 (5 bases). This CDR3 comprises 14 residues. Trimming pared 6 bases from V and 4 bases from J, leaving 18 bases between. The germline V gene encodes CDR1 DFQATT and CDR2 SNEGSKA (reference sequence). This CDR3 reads CSATSRQGRETQYF. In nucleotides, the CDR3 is TGCAGTGCAACCTCCCGGCAGGGTAGAGAGACCCAGTACTTC.

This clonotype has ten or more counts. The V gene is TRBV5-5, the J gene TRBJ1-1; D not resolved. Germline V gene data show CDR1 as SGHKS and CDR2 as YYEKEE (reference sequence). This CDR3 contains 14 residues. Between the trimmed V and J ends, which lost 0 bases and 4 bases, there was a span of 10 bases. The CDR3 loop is CASSLGEVGTEAFF. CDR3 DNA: TGTGCCAGCAGCTTGGGGGAAGTCGGCACTGAAGCTTTCTTT.

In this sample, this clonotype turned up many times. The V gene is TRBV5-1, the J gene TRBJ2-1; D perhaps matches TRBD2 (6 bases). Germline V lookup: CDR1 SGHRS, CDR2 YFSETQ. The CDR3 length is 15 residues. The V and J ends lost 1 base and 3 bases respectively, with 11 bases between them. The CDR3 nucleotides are TGCGCCAGCAGCTTGATTAGCGGCAACTACAATGAGCAGTTCTTC. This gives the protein CASSLISGNYNEQFF.

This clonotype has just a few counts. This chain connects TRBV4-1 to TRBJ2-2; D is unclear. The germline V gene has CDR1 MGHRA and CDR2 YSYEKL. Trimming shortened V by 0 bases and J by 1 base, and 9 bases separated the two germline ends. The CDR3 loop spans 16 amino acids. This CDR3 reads CASSQDPGLNTGELFF. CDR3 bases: TGCGCCAGCAGCCAAGATCCGGGTTTGAACACCGGGGAGCTGTTTTTT.

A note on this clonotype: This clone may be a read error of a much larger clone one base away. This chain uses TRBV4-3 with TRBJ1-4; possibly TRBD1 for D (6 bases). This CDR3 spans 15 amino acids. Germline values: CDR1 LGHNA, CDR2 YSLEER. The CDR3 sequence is CASSQDWGANEKLSF. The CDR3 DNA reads TGCGCCAGCAGCCAAGATTGGGGGGCAAATGAAAAACTGTCTTTT.

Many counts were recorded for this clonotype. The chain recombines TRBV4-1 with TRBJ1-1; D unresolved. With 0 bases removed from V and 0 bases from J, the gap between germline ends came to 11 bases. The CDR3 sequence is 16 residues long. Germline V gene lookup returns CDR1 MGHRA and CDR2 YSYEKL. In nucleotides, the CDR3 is TGCGCCAGCAGCCAAGACTCCGGACGTATGAACACTGAAGCTTTCTTT. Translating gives CASSQDSGRMNTEAFF.

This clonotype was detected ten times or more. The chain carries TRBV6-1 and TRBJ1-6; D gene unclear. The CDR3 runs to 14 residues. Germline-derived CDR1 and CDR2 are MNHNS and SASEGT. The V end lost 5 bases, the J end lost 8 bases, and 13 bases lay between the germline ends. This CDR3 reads CASSQDWRDSPLHF. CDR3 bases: TGTGCCAGCAGTCAGGACTGGAGGGATTCACCCCTCCACTTT.